This T cell receptor (beta chain) was captured by sequencing in a study of shared clonotypes between healthy human individuals. Naive CD8 cells, CD45RO-negative and positively selected for CCR7, excluded terminally differentiated effector memory CD45RA+ cells. Method: immunoSEQ multiplex PCR; TCRdb's copy keeps in-frame clones and lacks some. The data show around 2,000,000 clones, with roughly 91% seen just once and under 2% held by the top ten. CDR1 MDHEN and CDR2 SYDVKM come from the germline V gene. V was clipped by 6 bases and J by 0 bases, with 18 bases between them. The CDR3 has 17 residues. The chain links TRBV28 to TRBJ2-4, with D possibly being TRBD1 (5 bases). The sequence came from a man between 18 and 29 years old in good health. Some clones in this sample may be carry-over from other donors' samples. The sequenced sample was naive CD8+ T cells from PBMCs. Here the CDR3 DNA reads TGTGCCAGCAGAAACAGCAGGGTCGTTTTAGCCAAAAACATTCAGTACTTC. The encoded protein is CASRNSRVVLAKNIQYF.